The 19 T cell receptor beta chains reported below all come from one sample, sequenced in a study of radiation and T cells in renal cell carcinoma. As for time point: blood 2 weeks post-SBRT. Treatment in this sample: 15 Gy SBRT to primary tumor, nephrectomy 4 weeks later. Data came from immunoSEQ multiplex PCR; TCRdb stores just in-frame clones and leaves some out. This repertoire shows about 120,000 clones, 70% to 90% found once; its top ten account for 1.9%. This specimen was blood, taken from a patient whose treatment included radiotherapy and nephrectomy. The origin of the receptors is an older woman with renal cell carcinoma.

The chain couples TRBV19 to TRBJ1-1; D call uncertain. The germline V gene encodes CDR1 LNHDA and CDR2 SQIVND (reference sequence). Trimming cost V 0 bases and J 3 bases, with 8 bases left between them. This CDR3 spans 14 amino acids. DNA of the CDR3: TGTGCCAGTAGTATAGACCCACGGGACACTGAAGCTTTCTTT. It is translated as CASSIDPRDTEAFF.

The V call is TRBV5-4, the J call TRBJ1-2; D perhaps matches TRBD1 (6 bases). The germline V gene encodes CDR1 SGHNT and CDR2 YYREEE (reference sequence). This CDR3 has 17 amino acids. The V end was cut by 0 bases, the J end by 5 bases, with 20 bases between. The CDR3 loop is CASSLAGVLRVGYGYTF. CDR3 DNA: TGTGCCAGCAGCTTGGCAGGGGTCCTTCGAGTCGGGTATGGCTACACCTTC.

V gene TRBV5-6 combines with J gene TRBJ2-7, with D unresolved. Germline V gene sequence: CDR1 SGHDT, CDR2 YYEEEE. The CDR3 is 12 residues long. V lost 0 bases to trimming and J lost 7 bases, with 8 bases between them. Here the CDR3 reads CASSLVPLEQYF. The CDR3 region has the DNA TGTGCCAGCAGCTTGGTCCCCTTGGAGCAGTACTTC.

This sequence joins TRBV9 and TRBJ2-2, with D uncertain. Germline CDR1 SGDLS, CDR2 YYNGEE. CDR3 length: 14 residues. V shed 4 bases and J shed 6 bases, with 13 bases lying between them. The CDR3 DNA reads TGTGCCAGCAGCCCTCGGTCGGTAGCCGGGGAGCTGTTTTTT. This translates into CASSPRSVAGELFF.

The J gene is TRBJ2-3, the V gene TRBV27; 16 bases map to TRBD2. Germline CDR1 is MNHEY and CDR2 is SMNVEV (reference sequence). The CDR3 is 18 amino acids. V was clipped by 5 bases and J by 2 bases; unmatched bases: 7. CDR3 residues: CASSMGLAGGPVTDTQYF. The CDR3 coding sequence is TGTGCCAGCAGTATGGGACTAGCGGGAGGGCCGGTCACAGATACGCAGTATTTT.

V and J are TRBV19 and TRBJ1-5, with a possible D match to TRBD1 (6 bases). With 3 bases removed from V and 5 bases from J, the gap between germline ends came to 11 bases. The CDR3 length is 14 residues. The germline V gene has CDR1 LNHDA and CDR2 SQIVND (reference sequence). The CDR3 nucleotides are TGTGCCAGTAGTATCGGGGGCAGTTATCAGCCCCAGCATTTT. Its protein product is CASSIGGSYQPQHF. Full variable domain (outside the CDR3, taken from reference TRBV19 and TRBJ1-5): DGGITQSPKYLFRKEGQNVTLSCEQNLNHDAMYWYRQDPGQGLRLIYYSQIVNDFQKGDIAEGYSVSREKKESFPLTVTSAQKNPTAFYLCASSIGGSYQPQHFGDGTRLSIL.

The chain joins TRBV18 to TRBJ1-2, with D perhaps TRBD1 (5 bases). V shed 4 bases and J shed 6 bases, with 12 bases lying between them. The CDR3 contains 13 residues. CDR1 and CDR2 from the germline V gene are KGHSH and LQKENI. In DNA, the CDR3 is TGTGCCAGCTCACTTCAGGGAGGTAATGGCTACACCTTC. Translated: CASSLQGGNGYTF.

This clone has at least ten counts. The chain couples TRBV6-5 to TRBJ1-1; maybe TRBD1 (5 bases). V dropped 6 bases and J dropped 4 bases, with 12 bases sitting between them. This CDR3 has 13 amino acids. Germline values: CDR1 MNHEY, CDR2 SVGAGI. CDR3 sequence (DNA): TGTGCCAGCAGGCCCGCGGGGCCCACTGAAGCTTTCTTT. This encodes CASRPAGPTEAFF.

The chain employs TRBV4-1 and TRBJ1-5; D uncertain. The germline CDR1 and CDR2 sequences are MGHRA and YSYEKL. The germline V and J ends were trimmed by 1 base and 4 bases, with 11 bases remaining between them. This CDR3 is built from 15 residues. Here the CDR3 reads CASSQVALGNQPQHF. Here the CDR3 DNA reads TGCGCCAGCAGCCAAGTAGCCCTAGGTAATCAGCCCCAGCATTTT.

With respect to this clone: This CDR3 is also generated by other DNA sequences in the sample. This sequence joins TRBV6-6 and TRBJ1-3; no definite D call. Germline V lookup: CDR1 MNHNY, CDR2 SVGAGI (reference sequence). V gave up 6 bases and J gave up 0 bases, with 9 bases separating them. The CDR3 has 14 amino acids. The CDR3 sequence is CASSYRGSGNTIYF. In DNA form, the CDR3 reads TGTGCCAGCAGCTACCGCGGCTCTGGAAACACCATATATTTT.

The chain recombines TRBV7-9 with TRBJ2-6; D not resolved. Trimming removed 7 bases from V and 2 bases from J, with 9 bases in between. The V gene's germline CDR1 is SEHNR and CDR2 FQNEAQ (reference sequence). This CDR3 spans 14 amino acids. The CDR3 is CASTWSAGANVLTF. DNA for the CDR3: TGTGCCAGCACGTGGTCGGCTGGGGCCAACGTCCTGACTTTC.

In this sample, this clone turned up once. The chain couples TRBV4-1 to TRBJ2-2, with 10 bases matching TRBD1. Per the germline V gene, CDR1 is MGHRA and CDR2 is YSYEKL. The CDR3 covers 15 residues. V was pared by 8 bases and J by 4 bases, with 7 bases of the junction left unmatched. CDR3 DNA sequence: TGCGCCAGCGGGACAGGGGACGGGAGCACCGGGGAGCTGTTTTTT. Its protein is CASGTGDGSTGELFF.

The gene calls are TRBV5-6 and TRBJ1-2, with unresolved D. Between the trimmed V and J ends, which lost 6 bases and 8 bases, there was a span of 14 bases. The CDR3 loop spans 12 amino acids. The germline CDR1 and CDR2 sequences are SGHDT and YYEEEE. The CDR3: CASTLMRVGYTF. The DNA for the CDR3 is TGTGCCAGCACCCTGATGAGGGTCGGCTACACCTTC.

As DNA, the CDR3 is TGTGCCAGCAGCTTACGAGAGTTGGGGGAGCTGTTTTTT. It codes for CASSLRELGELFF. The J gene is TRBJ2-2, the V gene TRBV7-9; D is unresolved. The CDR3 length is 13 residues. The V gene's germline CDR1 is SEHNR and CDR2 FQNEAQ (reference sequence). V lost 2 bases and J lost 8, with 9 bases in between.

The genes are TRBV6-1 and TRBJ1-6; weak D call: TRBD1 (6 bases). This CDR3 comprises 12 residues. CDR1 MNHNS and CDR2 SASEGT come from the germline V gene. The V end was cut by 9 bases, the J end by 7 bases, with 10 bases between. The CDR3: CASGTLNSPLHF. The CDR3, as DNA: TGTGCCAGTGGGACACTGAATTCACCCCTCCACTTT.

The chain recombines TRBV7-2 with TRBJ1-5; weak D call: TRBD1 (6 bases). The CDR3 consists of 15 residues. V gave up 5 bases and J gave up 6 bases, with 17 bases separating them. Germline CDR1 SGHTA, CDR2 FQGNSA. DNA for the CDR3: TGTGCCAGCAGCCTACAACAGGGTGGACTTCAGCCCCAGCATTTT. This gives the protein CASSLQQGGLQPQHF. Based on the CDR3 plus reference TRBV7-2 and TRBJ1-5, the full variable domain is GAGVSQSPSNKVTEKGKDVELRCDPISGHTALYWYRQSLGQGLEFLIYFQGNSAPDKSGLPSDRFSAERTGGSVSTLTIQRTQQEDSAVYLCASSLQQGGLQPQHFGDGTRLSIL.

The chain uses TRBV4-1 and TRBJ1-2, with TRBD1 matching 11 bases. CDR1 is MGHRA, CDR2 YSYEKL, per germline. J was trimmed by 8 bases and V by 0 bases; bases with no gene match: 5. The CDR3 is 15 residues long. CDR3 sequence reads: CASSQDGTGGEGYTF. The CDR3 nucleotides read TGCGCCAGCAGCCAAGATGGGACAGGGGGGGAAGGCTACACCTTC.

The rearrangement links TRBV7-2 to TRBJ2-1, with 7 bases lining up with TRBD2. V was pared by 1 base and J by 16 bases, with 16 bases of the junction left unmatched. The germline V gene encodes CDR1 SGHTA and CDR2 FQGNSA. The CDR3 has 15 amino acids. CDR3 sequence: CASSLGTRREPLPFF. The CDR3 DNA is TGTGCCAGCAGCTTAGGGACTAGGCGGGAGCCCCTTCCTTTCTTC.

J is TRBJ2-1 and V is TRBV2, with 16 bases that match TRBD2. J lost 8 bases, V lost 3 bases, and 10 bases had no gene match. Germline CDR1 and CDR2: SNHLY and FYNNEI. The CDR3 runs to 18 residues. The CDR3 reads CASSDGTSGRVMWDEQFF. CDR3 nucleotides: TGTGCCAGCAGTGATGGGACTAGCGGGAGGGTCATGTGGGATGAGCAGTTCTTC.